The T cell receptor beta chain under discussion was sequenced for a study of T-cell reconstitution after alpha-beta-depleted transplantation in children. General observations from the study: T-cell counts and diversity were attributed mostly to newly produced T cells one year after transplant.

A TCRbeta library incorporating unique molecular identifiers was prepared. One entry per CDR3 protein results from TCRdb running MiXCR on the PCR reads. The table has some 300,000 distinct CDR3 sequences, about 7.3% seen once. This clonotype was detected ten times or more. As yet, its antigen is unknown. This CDR3 is built from 14 residues. The ends lost 4 bases at V and 6 bases at J; junction bases unmatched: 4. The clonotype was recovered from a female patient aged 2-9 years who had a stem cell transplant for Fanconi anemia, so the T cells may come from the graft donor. Sequencing was performed on peripheral blood, taken 360 days after TCRalphabeta/CD19-depleted stem cell transplant. The rearrangement uses TRBV12-3 or TRBV12-4 and TRBJ2-2, with TRBD1 matching 8 bases. The CDR3 region is CASSSSQGAGELFF. CDR3 nucleotide sequence: TGTGCCAGCAGTTCCTCACAGGGGGCCGGGGAGCTGTTTTTT.